This TCR beta chain was found in a study of identical twins. TCRdb recomputed calls from the 5' RACE reads with MiXCR, one row per CDR3 protein. Here the sample spans around 220,000 distinct CDR3 sequences, more than 9% being singletons. This sequence originates from a man aged 50 or older in good health. Sequencing was performed on memory T cells sorted from blood.

DNA for the CDR3: TGTGCCAGCAGTTATCTGGTAGCGGCCACAGAGACCCAGTACTTC. It is translated as CASSYLVAATETQYF. The chain is built from TRBV6-2 or TRBV6-3 and TRBJ2-5; a weak D match, TRBD2 (6 bases). The length of the CDR3 is 15 residues. From germline, CDR1 is MNHEY and CDR2 SVGEGT. The V and J ends lost 3 bases and 4 bases respectively, with 15 bases between them.